The subject of this entry is one T cell receptor beta chain. This clonotype was counted only a few times. This receptor's antigen is unknown. No quality values exist for individual bases; no much larger clone is one base distant. This specimen comes from a study of blood T cells in healthy people across ages (dated by TCRdb to the mid-2010s). Regarding the complete study: In model experiments, template switching captured roughly one uniquely barcoded TCR beta cDNA molecule for every two T cells. The study analyzed two additional independent replicas of 1 million unique cDNA reads from the same blood draw for two donors, one aged 18 to 30 and one aged 80 or older. To avoid experimental bias, donors of different ages were distributed randomly across sequencing lanes. Using deep sequencing normalized with unique cDNA molecular identifiers, the study measured how TCR beta repertoire diversity changes with age. The donors were divided into four age groups: young (average around 15 years), middle-aged (over 35), aged (roughly 60) and long-lived (82).

V sheds 6 bases and J sheds 0 bases, leaving 13 bases between their ends. Sequences LGHDT (CDR1) and YNNKEL (CDR2) are obtained from the germline V gene (reference sequence). The CDR3 contains 15 residues, cysteine and phenylalanine counted. Only the CDR3 portion is preserved as DNA: 45 bases, with reading frame beginning at the first base. Library method: 5' RACE. Sequencing was performed on an Illumina HiSeq 2500. A second PCR of roughly 6 to 12 cycles was run with a J-beta primer mix and a sample-barcoded 5' primer. A unique molecular identifier was introduced onto each TCR beta cDNA molecule by a template-switch 5' adaptor carrying 12 random nucleotides. At least 3 million CDR3-containing paired-end reads were obtained from each sample. All of the RNA was converted into first-strand cDNA using the Mint cDNA synthesis kit, with a TRBC-specific oligonucleotide serving as the primer. All cDNA was treated with uracil-DNA glycosylase and then went through a first 18-cycle PCR with the universal primers M1SS and BC2_uni_R. The study's processing was this. Normalization of each sample was performed by random selection of 1 million high-quality reads, each carrying a distinct molecular identifier. Reads with shared molecular identifiers were discarded instead of being binned into consensus sequences. MiTCR, run with a Q25 quality threshold and the strictest error-elimination algorithm, handled CDR3 identification, clonotype clustering and error correction. A nonparametric unseen species model using Euler transformation provided a lower-bound estimate of total TCR beta diversity. TCRdb took the public reads, trimmed them with fastp at Q25, ran MiXCR for clone calling and kept in-frame beta chains. CDR3 protein duplicates are merged, each entry listing the most common genes and DNA. TCRdb assigned the V and J calls; the authors' analysis was not used. The sample table lists 920,000 or so distinct CDR3 sequences, more than 40% of them with a count of one. The ten biggest clones cover around 18% of the sample.

The roughly 39 donors, aged roughly 6 to 95 years, were systemically healthy Caucasian individuals from Russia. Approximately 9.7 milliliters of peripheral blood were drawn from each donor into EDTA-treated Vacutainer tubes. Ficoll-Paque density-gradient centrifugation was used to isolate PBMCs, with at least 6 million per sample. Trizol reagent was used to extract total RNA from the PBMCs, yielding at least 6 micrograms per sample. For every donor, an aliquot of PBMCs went through flow cytometry to measure the percentages of naive CD45RAhigh/CD27high T cells. Overall study outcomes, separate from this receptor: Compared with the aged group, the long-lived group had more naive CD4+ T cells, fewer expanded clones and increased TCR diversity, a pattern suggesting age selection. Observed TCR beta diversity correlated strongly with the percentage of naive T cells measured by flow cytometry. Estimates of total diversity based on one million sequenced T cells were regarded as lower bounds and as underestimates. The CMV infection status of donors was not known, potentially confounding age-related changes in expanded clonotypes. Conclusive comparison of naive and antigen-experienced compartments was prevented by the profiling of bulk unsorted PBMCs. Observed TCR beta diversity per million T cells fell roughly linearly with age, and a significant reduction was already apparent by age around 40.

The receptor comes from a woman aged 55-69 years in good health. Material for sequencing was blood. The rearranged chain carries TRBV3-1 and TRBJ2-3; the D gene is unclear. The CDR3 here reads CASSPETSSTDTQYF. The nucleotides read TGTGCCAGCAGTCCGGAGACGTCTAGCACAGATACGCAGTATTTT.